Included here is one T cell receptor beta chain sequence, with context. This clone has more than one count but fewer than ten. Its antigen is currently not known. No base quality values were provided; no much bigger clone lies one nucleotide off. This record comes from a study of blood T cell repertoires in COVID-19 (dated by TCRdb to 2020 to 2022). Notes on the research overall: Samples from collaborators originated in the United States, Italy and Spain and spanned both the acute and convalescent phases of COVID-19. The prospective study material was composed of cDNA or gDNA derived from T cells, B-cell-depleted T cells, or PBMCs. The dataset comprised deeply sampled blood TCRbeta repertoires from subjects exposed to, actively infected with, or recovered from COVID-19. A freely available public database, intended as a resource for researchers studying the immune response to SARS-CoV-2, is where the repertoires were released. Samples came from the ongoing ImmuneRACE study (first 160 participants) plus 1,254 subjects from 6 global collaborators. The sample metadata nearly always contained a de-identified subject ID, COVID-19 status, age in years and sex. Where HLA class I and class II types were available, the types were taken from metadata supplied by the sample provider, not from assay-based typing. Overall study outcomes, separate from this receptor: The quantity of clinical and demographic metadata differed by source and by participant and was supplied without curation.

The germline V gene yields SGHTA for CDR1 and FQGNSA for CDR2. The CDR3 numbers 17 residues from cysteine through phenylalanine. The CDR3 DNA has 51 bases and is translated from base 1. V gives up 2 bases and J gives up 3 bases, and the segment between their germline ends measures 14 bases. Participants in the prospective study were aged 18 to 89 years, lived in about two dozen United States geographic areas, and enrolled through a virtual design. Cohort assignment in the prospective study relied on participant-reported clinical history from a screening survey and a study questionnaire. In the prospective study, whole blood, serum and a nasopharyngeal or oropharyngeal swab were collected from each participant by mobile phlebotomists. Prospective study participants could optionally give additional blood draws and questionnaires over an approximately 2-month period. Before DNA extraction, blood samples from the prospective study were shipped at room temperature or frozen.

TCRbeta CDR3 regions were amplified from genomic DNA using the immunoSEQ Assay, a bias-controlled multiplex PCR. The authors' pipeline ran thus. Nucleated cell counts per sample were estimated from amplification of reference gene primers within the assay. Sequence reads were collapsed and filtered to measure the absolute abundance of every unique TCRbeta CDR3 rearrangement. For each sample, productive Simpson clonality was calculated as the square root of Simpson's diversity index across productive rearrangements. Here the immuneACCESS table is served through TCRdb, limited to in-frame sequences with V and J called. Missing clones are a known gap in these copies; in checked studies unresolved V genes cover under half, and the rest lacks a known reason. D and trimming come from the DNA, and the V and J calls and clone size come from that table. For this sample there are 210,000 or so clones; 81% appear just once. In total, the top ten clones hold around 9.3% of the sample.

The sequencing sample was made of PBMCs or T cells enriched from blood (not recorded which). The chain employs TRBV7-2 and TRBJ2-6, with the D gene too uncertain to name. The source of this sequence is a woman between 50 and 59 years old with acute COVID-19. The nucleotide sequence is given as TGTGCCAGCAGCTTATACTCGTCGGTCGGTGGGGCCAACGTCCTGACTTTC. This codes for CASSLYSSVGGANVLTF.